Listed below are T cell receptor beta chains from one sample, sequenced in a study of control samples from healthy donors and cancer patients. TCRdb's table, derived via immunoSEQ multiplex PCR, lists solely in-frame clones and lacks some. The sample yields 50,000 or so clones, roughly 95% seen once. Sequenced: blood. Receptors originate from a woman between 18 and 30 years old in good health. Each CDR3 is given with its conserved first and last residue. The D gene is left open where the match is weak. The size entry is marked missing in some rows and otherwise reads once, few, many or a size class.

once,TRBV19,TRBJ1-4,.,CASSGAEKGSKEKLFF,TGTGCCAGTAGTGGCGCCGAGAAGGGCAGTAAAGAAAAACTGTTTTTT
.,TRBV19,TRBJ2-7,.,CASSKVPRGGYEQYF,TGTGCCAGTAGTAAAGTGCCTCGAGGGGGATACGAGCAGTACTTC
.,TRBV6-4,TRBJ2-1,.,CASSDGPANEQFF,TGTGCCAGCAGTGACGGTCCGGCGAATGAGCAGTTCTTC
.,TRBV9,TRBJ2-2,TRBD1,CASSVEGQPTGELFF,TGTGCCAGCAGCGTAGAGGGACAGCCCACCGGGGAGCTGTTTTTT
.,TRBV6-1,TRBJ2-3,.,CASSEKGRRDTQYF,TGTGCCAGCAGTGAAAAGGGCAGGCGTGATACGCAGTATTTT
.,TRBV19,TRBJ2-7,TRBD2,CASRNDIPGLVAYEQYF,TGTGCCAGTAGGAATGATATACCGGGACTAGTGGCCTACGAGCAGTACTTC
.,TRBV3-1/TRBV3-2,TRBJ1-3,.,CASSQRHGNTIYF,TGTGCCAGCAGCCAAAGGCACGGAAACACCATATATTTT
.,TRBV9,TRBJ1-4,.,CASSATGEQNEKLFF,TGTGCCAGCAGCGCCACAGGCGAACAAAATGAAAAACTGTTTTTT
.,TRBV5-1,TRBJ2-1,TRBD1,CASSLDRGNEQFF,TGCGCCAGCAGCTTGGACAGGGGAAATGAGCAGTTCTTC
.,TRBV6-6,TRBJ1-2,.,CASSYSTGDGYTF,TGTGCCAGCAGTTACTCGACGGGGGATGGCTACACCTTC
.,TRBV30,TRBJ2-2,.,CAWSSWGRGNTGELFF,TGTGCCTGGAGTTCGTGGGGCAGGGGCAACACCGGGGAGCTGTTTTTT
.,TRBV4-1,TRBJ1-1,.,CASSQAPGNTEAFF,TGCGCCAGCAGCCAAGCCCCGGGGAACACTGAAGCTTTCTTT
.,TRBV7-2,TRBJ2-1,.,CASSFPPTTPNNEQFF,TGTGCCAGCAGCTTCCCACCCACCACGCCTAACAATGAGCAGTTCTTC
.,TRBV5-1,TRBJ2-2,.,CASSNTVNTGELFF,TGCGCCAGCTCCAATACGGTAAACACCGGGGAGCTGTTTTTT
.,TRBV5-1,TRBJ2-3,.,CASSLEGRADTQYF,TGCGCCAGCAGCTTGGAAGGGCGCGCAGATACGCAGTATTTT
.,TRBV9,TRBJ1-1,.,CASSALSMNTEAFF,TGTGCCAGCAGCGCCCTAAGCATGAACACTGAAGCTTTCTTT
.,TRBV15,TRBJ1-6,TRBD1,CATSRAYRGDSPLHF,TGTGCCACCAGCAGGGCTTACAGGGGGGATTCACCCCTCCACTTT
.,TRBV27,TRBJ2-7,.,CASSFYGDSYEQYF,TGTGCCAGCAGTTTTTACGGTGACTCCTACGAGCAGTACTTC
.,TRBV6-2/TRBV6-3,TRBJ2-3,.,CASSYHTDTQYF,TGTGCCAGCAGTTACCACACAGATACGCAGTATTTT
.,TRBV4-1,TRBJ1-1,.,CASSQDEGLGNTEAFF,TGCGCCAGCAGCCAAGACGAGGGGCTGGGTAACACTGAAGCTTTCTTT
.,TRBV27,TRBJ1-4,.,CASRPLRGPTNEKLFF,TGTGCCAGCAGGCCTTTACGGGGCCCAACTAATGAAAAACTGTTTTTT
.,TRBV11-2,TRBJ2-7,.,CASSLFNYEQYF,TGTGCCAGCAGCTTATTCAACTACGAGCAGTACTTC
.,TRBV6-6,TRBJ1-6,TRBD1,CASSPGGFNSPLHF,TGTGCCAGCAGCCCAGGGGGGTTTAATTCACCCCTCCACTTT
.,TRBV5-1,TRBJ2-1,.,CASSLEGDGYNEQFF,TGCGCCAGCAGCTTGGAGGGGGATGGATACAATGAGCAGTTCTTC
.,TRBV29-1,TRBJ1-1,.,CSVEVVGTEAFF,TGCAGCGTTGAAGTGGTAGGAACTGAAGCTTTCTTT
.,TRBV19,TRBJ1-2,.,CASSKNREMGNGYTF,TGTGCCAGTAGTAAAAACAGGGAGATGGGGAATGGCTACACCTTC
.,TRBV7-2,TRBJ2-3,.,CASSLSRGGVGTQYF,TGTGCCAGCAGCTTATCGCGGGGCGGGGTTGGTACGCAGTATTTT
.,TRBV2,TRBJ1-1,.,CASSAREAFF,TGTGCCAGCAGTGCAAGAGAAGCTTTCTTT
.,TRBV7-8,TRBJ1-5,.,CASSLSINQPQHF,TGTGCCAGCAGCTTAAGTATTAATCAGCCCCAGCATTTT
.,TRBV6-5,TRBJ2-7,TRBD2,CASSYSASGGNEQYF,TGTGCCAGCAGTTACTCGGCTAGCGGGGGAAACGAGCAGTACTTC
.,TRBV12-3/TRBV12-4,TRBJ2-5,.,CASSLEGGETQYF,TGTGCCAGCAGTTTAGAGGGGGGAGAGACCCAGTACTTC
once,TRBV27,TRBJ2-7,TRBD1,CASSLTGNQAYEQYF,TGTGCCAGCAGTTTGACAGGGAATCAAGCCTACGAGCAGTACTTC
.,TRBV29-1,TRBJ2-7,.,CSVEGGQGSDEQYF,TGCAGCGTTGAAGGTGGGCAGGGGAGCGACGAGCAGTACTTC
.,TRBV19,TRBJ1-5,.,CASNEGNQPQHF,TGTGCCAGTAACGAGGGCAATCAGCCCCAGCATTTT
.,TRBV6-2/TRBV6-3,TRBJ1-1,.,CASSYPSDEAFF,TGTGCCAGCAGTTACCCCTCGGATGAAGCTTTCTTT
.,TRBV21-1,TRBJ1-3,.,CASSKKQENWGNTIYF,TGTGCCAGCAGCAAGAAGCAGGAAAACTGGGGAAACACCATATATTTT
.,TRBV6-4,TRBJ2-3,TRBD2,CASSELAGAIYTQYF,TGTGCCAGCAGTGAACTAGCGGGGGCCATCTATACGCAGTATTTT
.,TRBV5-4,TRBJ1-3,.,CASSSGGPVLGGNTIYF,TGTGCCAGCAGCTCGGGCGGGCCGGTCTTAGGAGGAAACACCATATATTTT
.,TRBV6-2/TRBV6-3,TRBJ2-4,TRBD1,CASSYPPGQAENIQYF,TGTGCCAGCAGTTACCCGCCAGGACAGGCCGAAAACATTCAGTACTTC
.,TRBV9,TRBJ2-3,.,CASSVGGGGGTDTQYF,TGTGCCAGCAGCGTAGGAGGGGGAGGGGGCACAGATACGCAGTATTTT
once,TRBV7-2,TRBJ2-3,TRBD2,CASSMTSGVLDTQYF,TGTGCCAGCAGCATGACTAGCGGGGTCCTAGATACGCAGTATTTT